The rows below give T cell receptor beta chains drawn from one sample of a study of T cell responses to AZD1222 COVID-19 vaccine. Assay used: immunoSEQ multiplex PCR; TCRdb lists only in-frame clones, some missing. The table records approximately 100,000 clones, 87% of them present only once. Material: peripheral blood, obtained 28 days after the second AZD1222 dose. The receptors stem from an adult who received the AZD1222 COVID-19 vaccine. CDR3s include the opening cysteine and the closing phenylalanine or tryptophan. Only part of the rows carry a size: once, few, many, or a class if the clone is expanded.

j_gene,v_gene,abundance,CDR3aa
TRBJ2-4,TRBV5-4,-,CASSAGQGRNIQYF
TRBJ1-1,TRBV12-3/TRBV12-4,-,CASSPLPGGAFF
TRBJ2-7,TRBV5-1,-,CASSSRRVVALGEQYF
TRBJ1-2,TRBV3-1/TRBV3-2,-,CASSQDQTGHYGYTF
TRBJ1-5,TRBV6-6,-,CASTWGGATQPQHF
TRBJ1-3,TRBV6-5,-,CASFRRLTAGNTIYF
TRBJ2-1,TRBV7-3,once,CASSATGTSGNEQFF
TRBJ2-7,TRBV28,-,CASSSRGYEQYF
TRBJ1-1,TRBV18,few,CASSPPLEQGDEAFF
TRBJ1-5,TRBV6-2/TRBV6-3,-,CASSLHRDGSNQPQHF
TRBJ2-2,TRBV5-1,-,CASSYGGAHTGELFF
TRBJ1-1,TRBV10-3,-,CAITSTGDTEAFF
TRBJ2-7,TRBV3-1/TRBV3-2,-,CASSRREGSVYEQYF
TRBJ2-1,TRBV18,-,CASSPLGTRSNEQFF
TRBJ2-7,TRBV24-1,few,CATSKRGHHYEQYF
TRBJ2-1,TRBV7-9,-,CASSLGTHDNEQFF